This T cell receptor (beta chain) was observed in a study of blood T cell repertoires in COVID-19 (dated by TCRdb to the early 2020s). Regarding the research as a whole: Collaborator samples came from the United States, Italy and Spain and covered acute and convalescent phases of COVID-19. A de-identified subject ID, COVID-19 status, age in years and sex were almost always included in the sample metadata. Where HLA class I and class II types were available, the types were taken from metadata supplied by the sample provider, not from assay-based typing. The material from the prospective study consisted of cDNA or gDNA derived from T cells, B-cell-depleted T cells, or PBMCs. The repertoires were released in a freely available public database meant as a resource for research on the immune response to SARS-CoV-2. The samples were drawn from two sources: the first 160 participants of the ongoing ImmuneRACE study, and 1,254 subjects contributed by 6 global collaborators. The dataset comprised deeply sampled blood TCRbeta repertoires from subjects exposed to, actively infected with, or recovered from COVID-19. Summary of the overall study and its limitations: The amount of clinical and demographic metadata varied by source and participant and was provided uncurated.

Whole blood was collected in K2EDTA tubes by collaborating institutions according to the institutions' own protocols. Collaborator samples were shipped for TCRbeta analysis as frozen whole blood, isolated PBMCs, or DNA extracted from either sample type. Concerning this clone: Which antigen it targets is not known. Per-nucleotide qualities are absent, and no much larger clonotype sits a single base away.

TCRbeta CDR3 regions were amplified from genomic DNA by means of the immunoSEQ Assay, a bias-controlled multiplex PCR. Under the source paper's analysis protocol: Within the assay, amplification of reference gene primers was used to estimate how many nucleated cells each sample contained. To quantify the absolute abundance of each unique TCRbeta CDR3 rearrangement, sequence reads were collapsed and filtered. For each sample, productive Simpson clonality was calculated as the square root of Simpson's diversity index across productive rearrangements. The table comes from immuneACCESS by way of TCRdb, which keeps in-frame sequences with V and J called. Part of the clones is missing from these tables; in studies checked, under half for an unresolved V gene and the rest for unknown reasons. The V and J calls and clone size were taken over from that table, and D and trimming were inferred from the DNA. The sample table records around 140,000 clones; roughly 79% of these occur just once. Together, the top ten hold approximately 8% of the sample.

The V end loses 3 bases and the J end loses 3 bases, and a stretch of 12 bases separates them. The CDR3 runs 14 residues from the cysteine to the phenylalanine. Left in the record is the CDR3 DNA by itself, 42 bases read in frame from the first base. Based on the germline V gene, the CDR1 and CDR2 sequences are SGHAT and FQNNGV. Material for sequencing was peripheral blood. The rearranged segments are TRBV11-2 and TRBJ2-7; a weak D assignment points to TRBD2 (6 bases agree). The sequence derives from a human donor in a cohort sampled during active COVID-19. The DNA is as follows: TGTGCCAGCAGCTTTTCGGCGGGAATCTACGAGCAGTACTTC. This yields the protein CASSFSAGIYEQYF.